This paragraph reports one T cell receptor beta chain. This CDR3 spans 14 amino acids. Trimming removed 1 base at V and 3 bases at J, with 10 bases between. From germline, CDR1 is SNHLY and CDR2 FYNNEI. Profiling relied on immunoSEQ multiplex PCR, and the TCRdb table lists in-frame clones only, not all of them. The table includes approximately 2,300,000 clones, 85% to 95% detected once. These data belong to a study of shared clonotypes between healthy human individuals. The source of this sequence is a young man in good health. Some clones in this sample may be carry-over from other donors' samples. The specimen sequenced was naive CD4+ T cells from PBMCs. The sample's subset: CD45RA+ positively selected. This chain joins TRBV2 and TRBJ2-7, with D possibly called TRBD1 or TRBD2 (5 bases each). As DNA, the CDR3 is TGTGCCAGCAGTGAAGATCGGGGCTACTACGAGCAGTACTTC. It translates to CASSEDRGYYEQYF.